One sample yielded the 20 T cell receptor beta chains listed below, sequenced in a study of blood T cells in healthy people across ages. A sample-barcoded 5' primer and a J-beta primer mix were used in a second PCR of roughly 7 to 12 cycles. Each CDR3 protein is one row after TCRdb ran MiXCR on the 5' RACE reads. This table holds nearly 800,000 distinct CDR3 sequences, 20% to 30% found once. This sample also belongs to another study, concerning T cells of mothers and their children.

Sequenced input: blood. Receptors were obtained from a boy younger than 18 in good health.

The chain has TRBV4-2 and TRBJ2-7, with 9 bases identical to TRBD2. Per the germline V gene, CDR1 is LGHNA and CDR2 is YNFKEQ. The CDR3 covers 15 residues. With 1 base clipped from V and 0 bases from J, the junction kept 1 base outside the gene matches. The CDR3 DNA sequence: TGTGCCAGCAGCCAAGCTAGCGGGGACTCCTACGAGCAGTACTTC. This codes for CASSQASGDSYEQYF.

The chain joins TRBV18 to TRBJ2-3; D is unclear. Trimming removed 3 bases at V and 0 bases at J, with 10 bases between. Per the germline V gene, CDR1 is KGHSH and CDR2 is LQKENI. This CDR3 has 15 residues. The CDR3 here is CASSPSRTSTDTQYF. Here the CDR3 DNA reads TGTGCCAGCTCACCTTCACGTACTAGCACAGATACGCAGTATTTT.

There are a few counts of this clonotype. The CDR3 DNA sequence: TGTGCCAGCAGGGGAAAGTATTCGTCCTACGAGCAGTACTTC. Residues: CASRGKYSSYEQYF. The V gene is TRBV2, the J gene TRBJ2-7; the D is unclear. The CDR3 length is 14 residues. Germline V gene data show CDR1 as SNHLY and CDR2 as FYNNEI. Trimming stripped 6 bases from V and 1 base from J, with 13 bases between.

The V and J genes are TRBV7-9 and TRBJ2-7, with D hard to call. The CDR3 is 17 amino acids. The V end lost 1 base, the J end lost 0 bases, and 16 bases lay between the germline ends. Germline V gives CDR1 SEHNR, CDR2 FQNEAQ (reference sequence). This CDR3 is CASSLVASGILSYEQYF. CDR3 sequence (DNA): TGTGCCAGCAGCTTAGTTGCCTCAGGTATCCTCTCCTACGAGCAGTACTTC.

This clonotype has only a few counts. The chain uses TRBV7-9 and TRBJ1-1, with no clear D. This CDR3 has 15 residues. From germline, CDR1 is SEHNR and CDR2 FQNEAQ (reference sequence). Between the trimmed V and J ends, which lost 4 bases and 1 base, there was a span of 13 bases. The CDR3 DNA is TGTGCCAGCAGCTCCTGGCGGGGATCGAACACTGAAGCTTTCTTT. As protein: CASSSWRGSNTEAFF.

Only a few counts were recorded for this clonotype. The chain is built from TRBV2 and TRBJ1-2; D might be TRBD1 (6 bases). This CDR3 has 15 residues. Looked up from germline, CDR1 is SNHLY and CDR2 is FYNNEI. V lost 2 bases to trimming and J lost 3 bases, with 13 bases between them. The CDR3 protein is CASSERGGEDYGYTF. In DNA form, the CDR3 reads TGTGCCAGCAGTGAACGGGGGGGCGAGGACTATGGCTACACCTTC.

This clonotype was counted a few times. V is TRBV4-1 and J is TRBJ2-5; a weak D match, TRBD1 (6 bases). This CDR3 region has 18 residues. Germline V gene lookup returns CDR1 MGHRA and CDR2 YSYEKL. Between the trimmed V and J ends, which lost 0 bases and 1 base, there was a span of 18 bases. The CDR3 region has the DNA TGCGCCAGCAGCCAAGATCTGGGTGGGGGCTGGGCCCAAGAGACCCAGTACTTC. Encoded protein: CASSQDLGGGWAQETQYF.

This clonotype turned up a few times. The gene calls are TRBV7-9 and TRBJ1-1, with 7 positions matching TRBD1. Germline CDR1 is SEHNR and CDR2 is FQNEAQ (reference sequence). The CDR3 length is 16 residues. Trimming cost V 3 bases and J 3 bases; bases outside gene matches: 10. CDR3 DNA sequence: TGTGCCAGCAGCTTCCCACAGGGGCCTCAGGACACTGAAGCTTTCTTT. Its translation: CASSFPQGPQDTEAFF. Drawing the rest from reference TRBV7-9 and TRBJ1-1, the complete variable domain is DTGVSQNPRHKITKRGQNVTFRCDPISEHNRLYWYRQTLGQGPEFLTYFQNEAQLEKSRLLSDRFSAERPKGSFSTLEIQRTEQGDSAMYLCASSFPQGPQDTEAFFGQGTRLTVV.

For the CDR3, the DNA is TGTGCCAGCAAGGGTGCCTGGGACGAGCAGTACTTC. This sequence encodes CASKGAWDEQYF. The gene calls are TRBV6-2 or TRBV6-3 and TRBJ2-7; D gene unclear. The CDR3 is 12 residues long. Per germline, CDR1 MNHEY and CDR2 SVGEGT. Trimming took off 7 bases at V and 5 bases at J, with 12 bases between the two ends.

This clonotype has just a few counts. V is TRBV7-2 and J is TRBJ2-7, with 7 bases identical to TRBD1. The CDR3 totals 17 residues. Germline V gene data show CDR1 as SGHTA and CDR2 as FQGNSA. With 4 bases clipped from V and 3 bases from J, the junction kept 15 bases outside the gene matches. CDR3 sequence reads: CASSSTIRTGTNYEQYF. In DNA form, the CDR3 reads TGTGCCAGCAGCTCGACCATCCGGACAGGAACAAACTACGAGCAGTACTTC.

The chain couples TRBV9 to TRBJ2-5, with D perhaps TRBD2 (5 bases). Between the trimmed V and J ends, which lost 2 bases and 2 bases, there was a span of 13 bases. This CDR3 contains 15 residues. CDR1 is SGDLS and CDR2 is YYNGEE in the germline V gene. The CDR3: CASSVSGSGQETQYF. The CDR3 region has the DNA TGTGCCAGCAGCGTTAGTGGGAGCGGACAAGAGACCCAGTACTTC.

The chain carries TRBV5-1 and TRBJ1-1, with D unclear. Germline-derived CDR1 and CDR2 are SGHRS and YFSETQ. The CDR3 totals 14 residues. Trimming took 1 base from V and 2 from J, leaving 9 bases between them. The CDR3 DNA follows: TGCGCCAGCAGCTTGTTGACCCCAAACACTGAAGCTTTCTTT. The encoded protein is CASSLLTPNTEAFF.

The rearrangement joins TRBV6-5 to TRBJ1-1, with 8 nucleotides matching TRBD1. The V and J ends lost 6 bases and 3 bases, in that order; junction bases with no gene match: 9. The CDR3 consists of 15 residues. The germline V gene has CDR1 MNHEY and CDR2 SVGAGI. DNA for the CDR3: TGTGCCAGCAGCCGCCGGACAGGGCTGGACACTGAAGCTTTCTTT. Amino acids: CASSRRTGLDTEAFF.

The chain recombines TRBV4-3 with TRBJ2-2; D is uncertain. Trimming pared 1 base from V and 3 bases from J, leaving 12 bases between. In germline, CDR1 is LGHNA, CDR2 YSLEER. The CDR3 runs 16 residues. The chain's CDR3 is CASSQVMGSDTGELFF. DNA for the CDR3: TGCGCCAGCAGCCAAGTAATGGGATCGGACACCGGGGAGCTGTTTTTT.

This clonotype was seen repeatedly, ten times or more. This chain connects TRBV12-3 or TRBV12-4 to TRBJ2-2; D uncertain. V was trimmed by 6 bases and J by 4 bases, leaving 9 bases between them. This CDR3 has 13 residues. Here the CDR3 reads CASSFRFTGELFF. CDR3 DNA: TGTGCCAGCAGCTTCCGTTTCACCGGGGAGCTGTTTTTT.

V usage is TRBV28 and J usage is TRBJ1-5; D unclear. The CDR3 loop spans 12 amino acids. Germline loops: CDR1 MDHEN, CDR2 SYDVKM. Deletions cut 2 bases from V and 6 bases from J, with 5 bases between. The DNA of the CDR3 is TGTGCCAGCAGTTTACTGCTTCAGCCCCAGCATTTT. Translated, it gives CASSLLLQPQHF.

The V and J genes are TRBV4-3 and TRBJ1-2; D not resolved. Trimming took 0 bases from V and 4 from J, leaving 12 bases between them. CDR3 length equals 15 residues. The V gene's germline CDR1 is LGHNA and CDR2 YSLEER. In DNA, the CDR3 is TGCGCCAGCAGCCAAGAGGAGGGAATAAGCTATGGCTACACCTTC. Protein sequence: CASSQEEGISYGYTF.

The CDR3: CASNQQAGVRCNEQFF. The CDR3 DNA reads TGTGCCAGCAACCAGCAGGCGGGGGTCCGATGCAATGAGCAGTTCTTC. V and J are TRBV7-9 and TRBJ2-1, with 7 bases matching TRBD2. The CDR3 has 16 residues. In germline, CDR1 is SEHNR, CDR2 FQNEAQ (reference sequence). V lost 7 bases and J lost 6; bases outside the gene matches: 15.

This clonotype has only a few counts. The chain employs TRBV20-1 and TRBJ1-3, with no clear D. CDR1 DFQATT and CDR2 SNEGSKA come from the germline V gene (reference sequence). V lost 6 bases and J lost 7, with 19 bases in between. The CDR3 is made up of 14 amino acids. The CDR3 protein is CSAPGPMRTNTIYF. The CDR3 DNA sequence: TGCAGTGCCCCCGGACCGATGCGAACGAACACCATATATTTT.

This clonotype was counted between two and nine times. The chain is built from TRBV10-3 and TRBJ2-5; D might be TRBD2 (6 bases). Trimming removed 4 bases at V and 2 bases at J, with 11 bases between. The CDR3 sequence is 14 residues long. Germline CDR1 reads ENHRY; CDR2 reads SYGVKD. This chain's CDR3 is CAISVGGAQETQYF. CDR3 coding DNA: TGTGCCATCAGTGTCGGGGGTGCGCAAGAGACCCAGTACTTC.